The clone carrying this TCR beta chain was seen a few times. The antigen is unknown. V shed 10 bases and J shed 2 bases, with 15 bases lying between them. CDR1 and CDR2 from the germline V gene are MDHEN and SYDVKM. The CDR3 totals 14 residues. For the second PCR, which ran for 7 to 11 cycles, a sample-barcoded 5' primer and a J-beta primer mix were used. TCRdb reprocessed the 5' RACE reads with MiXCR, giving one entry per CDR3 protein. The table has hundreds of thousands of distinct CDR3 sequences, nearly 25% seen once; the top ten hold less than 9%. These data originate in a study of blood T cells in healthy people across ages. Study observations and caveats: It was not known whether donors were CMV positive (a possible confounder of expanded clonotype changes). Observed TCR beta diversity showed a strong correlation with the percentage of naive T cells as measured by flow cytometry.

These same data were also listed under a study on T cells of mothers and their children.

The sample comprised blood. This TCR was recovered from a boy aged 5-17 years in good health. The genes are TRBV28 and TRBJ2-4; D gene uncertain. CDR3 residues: CATNLGLSKNIQYF. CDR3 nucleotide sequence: TGTGCCACAAATCTGGGTCTATCCAAAAACATTCAGTACTTC.